These T cell receptor beta chains were read from a single sample in a study of blood T cells in healthy people across ages. TCRdb itself ran the 5' RACE reads through MiXCR, one entry per CDR3 protein. The sample includes about 780,000 distinct CDR3 sequences, about 47% of them seen just once. Sequencing used blood. Receptors originate from a man older than 75 in good health. Each CDR3 is given with its conserved first and last residue. D genes are given only for firm matches. Expanded clones are given a class, and other clones once, few, many or no size at all.

CDR3nt | CDR3aa | v_gene | d_gene | abundance | j_gene
TGTGCCAGCTCCGCTTCGAACTACGAGCAGTACTTC | CASSASNYEQYF | TRBV2 | NA | NA | TRBJ2-7
TGTGCCAGCAGCCGATTAGACAATACCTACGAGCAGTACTTC | CASSRLDNTYEQYF | TRBV3-1 | NA | many | TRBJ2-7
TGTGCCAGCAGTCTACGCCCGGGGGGACAAATCCAAGAGACCCAGTACTTC | CASSLRPGGQIQETQYF | TRBV7-9 | NA | NA | TRBJ2-5
TGCAGCGTTGAAGCTAGGCACAATGAGCAGTTCTTC | CSVEARHNEQFF | TRBV29-1 | NA | many | TRBJ2-1
TGTGCCAGCAGTGAACGGGTCCGCTATGGAAACACCATATATTTT | CASSERVRYGNTIYF | TRBV28 | NA | NA | TRBJ1-3
TGTGCCAGCAGCCCTCGACTAGAGTCAGATACGCAGTATTTT | CASSPRLESDTQYF | TRBV9 | NA | NA | TRBJ2-3
TGTGCCAGCACTAGGTCGGGGACTAGCAATCAGCCCCAGCATTTT | CASTRSGTSNQPQHF | TRBV12-3/TRBV12-4 | NA | NA | TRBJ1-5
TGCGCCAGCAGCCCGACCCAGAGGACAGAAGCTTTCTTT | CASSPTQRTEAFF | TRBV5-1 | NA | few | TRBJ1-1
TGTGCCAGCAGTCCCCAAGCGGGAATCTCCTACGAGCAGTACTTC | CASSPQAGISYEQYF | TRBV12-3/TRBV12-4 | TRBD2 | few | TRBJ2-7
TGTGCCAGCAGCTTGGCCAGGGGAGTGAATCAGCCCCAGCATTTT | CASSLARGVNQPQHF | TRBV5-8 | NA | NA | TRBJ1-5
TGTGCCAGCAGTTCCAGGGGGAGCAGGGAGACCCAGTACTTC | CASSSRGSRETQYF | TRBV12-3/TRBV12-4 | TRBD1 | NA | TRBJ2-5
TGTGCCAGCAGCGTAAACGGGATGGACAATGAGCAGTACTTC | CASSVNGMDNEQYF | TRBV9 | NA | NA | TRBJ2-7
TGTGCCACCAGTGATTCGCGGACAGGACCGGTGGGCAATGAGCAGTTCTTC | CATSDSRTGPVGNEQFF | TRBV24-1 | TRBD1 | NA | TRBJ2-1